These 18 T cell receptor beta chains were all obtained from the same sample, sequenced in a study of T-cell memory formation after mild COVID-19. From the 5' RACE reads, TCRdb called clonotypes with MiXCR, one entry per CDR3 protein. The sample yields under 400,000 distinct CDR3 sequences, 21% seen once. Sequenced input: PBMCs or a T cell subset sorted from them (not recorded which). The source is an adult woman who had mild COVID-19 (a few samples of this study predate the infection). Cell type and time point are not known.

In this sample, this clonotype turned up a few times. The chain joins TRBV20-1 to TRBJ1-5, with a possible D match to TRBD1 (6 bases). Germline V CDR1 and CDR2: DFQATT, SNEGSKA (reference sequence). The germline V and J ends were trimmed by 2 bases and 0 bases, with 14 bases remaining between them. This CDR3 is 16 amino acids long. The chain's CDR3 is CSARREGGFSNQPQHF. The CDR3, as DNA: TGCAGTGCTAGAAGGGAAGGGGGATTTAGCAATCAGCCCCAGCATTTT.

The chain has TRBV7-9 and TRBJ2-7, with D possibly matching TRBD2 (6 bases). The CDR3 length is 14 residues. V lost 5 bases and J 6 bases, leaving 17 bases between the germline ends. The germline gives CDR1 SEHNR, CDR2 FQNEAQ (reference sequence). CDR3: CASSPPGGAAEQYF. The CDR3 DNA reads TGTGCCAGCAGCCCGCCCGGAGGGGCGGCCGAGCAGTACTTC.

The J gene is TRBJ2-7, the V gene TRBV4-1; a weak D match, TRBD1 (6 bases). The CDR3 extends over 16 amino acids. Germline assignment: CDR1 MGHRA and CDR2 YSYEKL. Trimming pared 0 bases from V and 5 bases from J, leaving 17 bases between. CDR3 DNA sequence: TGCGCCAGCAGCCAAGAACCGGCGGGCAGGGGAAACGAGCAGTACTTC. As protein: CASSQEPAGRGNEQYF.

This clonotype has only one observation. J is TRBJ1-1 and V is TRBV28; tentative D call: TRBD1 (6 bases). V lost 0 bases and J 5 bases, leaving 16 bases between the germline ends. The CDR3 spans 16 residues. Germline-derived CDR1 and CDR2 are MDHEN and SYDVKM. CDR3 region: CASSLWDSKGVTEAFF. CDR3 coding DNA: TGTGCCAGCAGTTTATGGGACAGTAAAGGGGTGACTGAAGCTTTCTTT.

This clonotype turned up a few times. The chain recombines TRBV4-3 with TRBJ2-7; 9 bases line up with TRBD1. V lost 5 bases and J lost 5; bases outside the gene matches: 4. The CDR3 extends over 13 amino acids. The germline CDR1 and CDR2 sequences are LGHNA and YSLEER. CDR3 nucleotides: TGCGCCAGCAGCTTCGGGACAGGGAACGAGCAGTACTTC. Encoded protein: CASSFGTGNEQYF.

The chain couples TRBV7-9 to TRBJ2-7, with 7 bases matching TRBD1. The CDR3 is 13 amino acids. Trimming cost V 5 bases and J 7 bases; bases outside gene matches: 8. The V gene's germline CDR1 is SEHNR and CDR2 FQNEAQ (reference sequence). The DNA for the CDR3 is TGTGCCAGCAGCACAGACAGGGTAAGGGAGCAGTACTTC. It codes for CASSTDRVREQYF.

In its sample, this clonotype was seen a few times. The rearrangement uses TRBV3-1 and TRBJ1-1, with D perhaps matching TRBD1 (5 bases). CDR3 length: 14 residues. V was shortened by 0 bases and J by 5 bases, with 10 bases between the two germline ends. Germline assignment: CDR1 LGHDT and CDR2 YNNKEL (reference sequence). The CDR3 DNA follows: TGTGCCAGCAGCCAAGATCAGGGTTCAACTGAAGCTTTCTTT. It encodes CASSQDQGSTEAFF.

This clonotype appeared a few times. The V gene is TRBV7-9, the J gene TRBJ1-1; TRBD1 is a possible D gene (5 bases). CDR1 is SEHNR and CDR2 is FQNEAQ in the germline V gene (reference sequence). The V end lost 0 bases, the J end lost 4 bases, and 12 bases lay between the germline ends. The CDR3 runs to 15 residues. CDR3 DNA sequence: TGTGCCAGCAGCTTAGCCCAGGGTAGTAGCACTGAAGCTTTCTTT. It specifies CASSLAQGSSTEAFF.

This clonotype was seen a handful of times. J is TRBJ2-7 and V is TRBV4-1; 7 bases line up with TRBD2. The germline gives CDR1 MGHRA, CDR2 YSYEKL. After removal of 3 bases from V and 3 bases from J, the junction contained 8 bases not matched to a gene. The CDR3 runs to 15 residues. The CDR3 region is CASSHLAGVFYEQYF. The CDR3 nucleotides read TGCGCCAGCAGCCATCTTGCGGGAGTCTTCTACGAGCAGTACTTC.

This clonotype was detected a few times. This chain links TRBV9 with TRBJ2-5, with unresolved D. The V and J ends lost 0 bases and 4 bases respectively, with 10 bases between them. CDR3 length: 14 amino acids. CDR1 is SGDLS and CDR2 is YYNGEE in the germline V gene. The CDR3 nucleotides read TGTGCCAGCAGCGTAGGGCAGGTCGGAGAGACCCAGTACTTC. The encoded protein is CASSVGQVGETQYF.

The chain joins TRBV5-1 to TRBJ2-7; no clear D. The V and J ends lost 0 bases and 3 bases respectively, with 10 bases between them. This CDR3 comprises 14 residues. CDR1 and CDR2 from the germline V gene are SGHRS and YFSETQ. CDR3 bases: TGCGCCAGCAGCTTGGGGGCAGGCCTCTACGAGCAGTACTTC. It codes for CASSLGAGLYEQYF.

This clonotype was seen more than once but under ten times. CDR3: CASRAGHANTGELFF. The DNA of the CDR3 is TGTGCCAGCAGAGCGGGACACGCGAACACCGGGGAGCTGTTTTTT. This rearrangement joins TRBV9 to TRBJ2-2; the D gene is possibly TRBD2 (7 bases). Trimming left V 5 bases short and J 0 bases short, with 11 bases between. The germline V gene encodes CDR1 SGDLS and CDR2 YYNGEE. CDR3 length: 15 residues.

In its sample, this clonotype was seen a few times. CDR3 sequence (DNA): TGCAGTGCTACCAGGGGGGGTAGCGGGGGCCCAGATACGCAGTATTTT. Amino acid sequence: CSATRGGSGGPDTQYF. The chain has TRBV20-1 and TRBJ2-3, with 9 bases matching TRBD2. With V trimmed by 4 bases and J by 4 bases, 12 bases remained unmatched. The CDR3 totals 16 residues. Germline lookup yields CDR1 DFQATT and CDR2 SNEGSKA (reference sequence).

This clonotype was seen a handful of times. The chain is built from TRBV5-4 and TRBJ2-5; D is perhaps TRBD1 (5 bases). The V end lost 4 bases, the J end lost 4 bases, and 17 bases lay between the germline ends. Per germline, CDR1 SGHNT and CDR2 YYREEE (reference sequence). The CDR3 has 15 residues. This chain's CDR3 is CASSQSSRGPETQYF. The CDR3 DNA reads as TGTGCCAGCAGCCAATCCTCTAGGGGCCCAGAGACCCAGTACTTC. The complete variable domain, with remaining parts taken from reference TRBV5-4 and TRBJ2-5, reads ETGVTQSPTHLIKTRGQQVTLRCSSQSGHNTVSWYQQALGQGPQFIFQYYREEENGRGNFPPRFSGLQFPNYSSELNVNALELDDSALYLCASSQSSRGPETQYFGPGTRLLVL.

This clonotype was seen repeatedly, ten times or more. CDR3 in amino acids: CASSVGLADYNEQFF. CDR3 nucleotide sequence: TGTGCCAGCAGCGTTGGACTAGCGGACTACAATGAGCAGTTCTTC. The rearrangement joins TRBV9 to TRBJ2-1; the match to TRBD2 covers 10 bases. From germline, CDR1 is SGDLS and CDR2 YYNGEE. CDR3 size: 15 residues. V lost 2 bases to trimming and J lost 3 bases; unmatched junction nucleotides: 2.

This clonotype was counted between two and nine times. The CDR3, as DNA: TGTGCCAGCAGACTGGGGACAGGCGTTACCTACGAGCAGTACTTC. Translating it yields CASRLGTGVTYEQYF. This chain uses TRBV5-8 with TRBJ2-7; 8 bases are shared with TRBD1. V lost 5 bases to trimming and J lost 2 bases; unmatched junction nucleotides: 9. The CDR3 extends over 15 amino acids. Germline CDR1 SGHTS, CDR2 YDEGEE.

The V gene is TRBV30, the J gene TRBJ2-2; the D gene is possibly TRBD2 (5 bases). The CDR3 covers 14 residues. Looked up from germline, CDR1 is GTSNPN and CDR2 is SVGIG (reference sequence). The V and J ends lost 0 bases and 6 bases respectively, with 11 bases between them. CDR3 sequence: CAWSVGVSAGELFF. In DNA, the CDR3 is TGTGCCTGGAGTGTTGGGGTTAGCGCCGGGGAGCTGTTTTTT.

The chain is built from TRBV11-2 and TRBJ1-6; 7 positions agree with TRBD1. J gave up 11 bases and V 1 base, and 5 bases lay outside the gene matches. The CDR3 is 14 amino acids. Per the germline V gene, CDR1 is SGHAT and CDR2 is FQNNGV. The CDR3 is CASSLGGDSPPLHF. As DNA, the CDR3 is TGTGCCAGCAGCTTAGGGGGGGACAGTCCACCCCTCCACTTT.